This T cell receptor beta chain stems from a study of prognosis after radiotherapy for stage I lung cancer. The CDR3 consists of 16 residues. Trimming took 6 bases from V and 1 from J; bases not matched to a gene: 9. In germline, CDR1 is PRHDT, CDR2 FYEKMQ (reference sequence). At least ten counts were recorded for this clonotype. Template was genomic DNA; TCR beta CDR3 amplified in two multiplex PCR rounds. Primers targeting each individual TRBV and TRBJ gene were applied in first-round PCR. In TCRdb, the multiplex PCR reads were re-called with MiXCR into one record per CDR3 protein. The sample lists fewer than 15,000 distinct CDR3 sequences; roughly 40% were seen once.

V and J are TRBV13 and TRBJ1-1, with 9 positions matching TRBD1. The sample was PBMCs, taken before or after stereotactic body radiation therapy (not recorded which). The TCR was taken from a donor over 45 with non-small cell lung cancer. CDR3 bases: TGTGCCAGCAGTCGGGGACAGGGTGTGTGGAACACTGAAGCTTTCTTT. Translated, it gives CASSRGQGVWNTEAFF.